The 28 T cell receptor beta chains below all came from one sample that was sequenced in a study of blood T cell repertoires in COVID-19. Some clones are missing from TCRdb's copy, which holds only in-frame ones; the method was immunoSEQ multiplex PCR. The sample yields about 400,000 clones, about nine tenths seen once. Sample: peripheral blood. The source of these receptors is a woman aged 25-40 years with active or convalescent COVID-19.

The CDR3 DNA reads TGTGCCAGCAGCTTAGACCCCGGGACTAGCGGGATTTACGAGCAGTACTTC. It codes for CASSLDPGTSGIYEQYF. The chain couples TRBV11-2 to TRBJ2-7, with 13 bases identical to TRBD2. The junction had 6 bases not matched to a gene; V was cut back by 0 bases and J by 4 bases. CDR1 and CDR2 (germline): SGHAT, FQNNGV. This CDR3 contains 17 residues.

The chain combines TRBV20-1 with TRBJ1-3, with unresolved D. The CDR3 is 14 residues long. Looked up from germline, CDR1 is DFQATT and CDR2 is SNEGSKA (reference sequence). Trimming left V 3 bases short and J 4 bases short, with 13 bases between. The CDR3 sequence: CSASNPGSGNTIYF. As DNA, the CDR3 is TGCAGTGCTAGTAATCCGGGATCAGGAAACACCATATATTTT.

The chain uses TRBV30 and TRBJ1-1; D ambiguous. CDR1 and CDR2 (germline): GTSNPN, SVGIG (reference sequence). The CDR3 is made up of 13 amino acids. Trimming left V 5 bases short and J 0 bases short, with 10 bases between. DNA of the CDR3: TGTGCCTGGGATGGCAGAATGAACACTGAAGCTTTCTTT. Its protein is CAWDGRMNTEAFF.

V is TRBV6-5 and J is TRBJ2-7; 10 nucleotides agree with TRBD1. CDR3 size: 15 residues. Per the germline V gene, CDR1 is MNHEY and CDR2 is SVGAGI. J gave up 4 bases and V 3 bases, and 6 bases lay outside the gene matches. The CDR3 sequence: CASSYHGTGVYEQYF. The CDR3 coding sequence is TGTGCCAGCAGTTATCACGGGACAGGGGTGTACGAGCAGTACTTC.

CDR3 bases: TGTGCCAGCAGCTTTAGCGGTCGGGGAGATACGCAGTATTTT. Translation gives CASSFSGRGDTQYF. V is TRBV7-9 and J is TRBJ2-3, with D possibly being TRBD2 (6 bases). Germline V gene sequence: CDR1 SEHNR, CDR2 FQNEAQ (reference sequence). V lost 3 bases and J lost 5, with 12 bases in between. The CDR3 spans 14 residues.

CDR3 amino acids: CASSLVTGDYGYTF. The CDR3 nucleotides are TGTGCCAGCAGCTTAGTGACAGGCGACTATGGCTACACCTTC. The chain combines TRBV13 with TRBJ1-2, with D perhaps TRBD1 (6 bases). Germline V gene data show CDR1 as PRHDT and CDR2 as FYEKMQ (reference sequence). This CDR3 contains 14 residues. V dropped 1 base and J dropped 3 bases, with 9 bases sitting between them.

The V gene is TRBV5-6, the J gene TRBJ1-1; 8 positions agree with TRBD1. CDR1 is SGHDT and CDR2 is YYEEEE in the germline V gene. The ends lost 4 bases at V and 0 bases at J; junction bases unmatched: 5. CDR3 length: 15 amino acids. The CDR3 loop reads CASSLATGVNTEAFF. Written as DNA, the CDR3 is TGTGCCAGCAGCCTTGCGACAGGGGTGAACACTGAAGCTTTCTTT.

The V call is TRBV27, the J call TRBJ1-1; no reliable D call. Trimming cost V 4 bases and J 4 bases, with 16 bases left between them. Looked up from germline, CDR1 is MNHEY and CDR2 is SMNVEV (reference sequence). This CDR3 has 15 residues. The CDR3 sequence is CASSSLDMVGTEAFF. The CDR3, as DNA: TGTGCCAGCAGTTCCCTTGACATGGTCGGCACTGAAGCTTTCTTT.

This chain connects TRBV19 to TRBJ1-1; D gene uncertain. V lost 5 bases to trimming and J lost 3 bases, with 13 bases between them. This CDR3 has 14 amino acids. Germline V gene sequence: CDR1 LNHDA, CDR2 SQIVND (reference sequence). CDR3 protein: CASSGRGSDTEAFF. The DNA for the CDR3 is TGTGCCAGTAGTGGTAGAGGATCGGACACTGAAGCTTTCTTT.

The rearrangement links TRBV6-6 to TRBJ2-3; 8 bases map to TRBD2. CDR3 size: 16 residues. V shed 5 bases, J shed 2 bases, and the junction held 9 bases outside the gene matches. CDR1 is MNHNY, CDR2 SVGAGI, per germline (reference sequence). CDR3 coding DNA: TGTGCCAGCAGTCAAGGGAGCGGGGGCTTCACAGATACGCAGTATTTT. The encoded protein is CASSQGSGGFTDTQYF.

The chain recombines TRBV29-1 with TRBJ2-3; TRBD2 matches at 14 bases. The trim removed 7 bases at V and 3 bases at J, leaving 12 bases unmatched. The germline V gene has CDR1 SQVTM and CDR2 ANQGSEA. This CDR3 contains 17 residues. The CDR3 DNA sequence: TGCAGCGAGAAGGGACTAGCGGGAGTTAGGATTACAGATACGCAGTATTTT. This gives the protein CSEKGLAGVRITDTQYF.

As for this clone: A junction boundary mismatches the germline segment, possibly from a read error. The identical CDR3 is also encoded by other nucleotide sequences in the sample. The chain couples TRBV18 to TRBJ2-7; TRBD1 aligns across 8 bases. This CDR3 region has 13 residues. The germline V gene has CDR1 KGHSH and CDR2 LQKENI. In nucleotides, the CDR3 is TGCGCCAGCTCACCACAGACAGGGGACGAGCAGTACTTC. Its protein is CASSPQTGDEQYF.

The chain is built from TRBV5-4 and TRBJ2-7; D may be TRBD1 (5 bases). The germline V and J ends were trimmed by 3 bases and 0 bases, with 10 bases remaining between them. Per the germline V gene, CDR1 is SGHNT and CDR2 is YYREEE (reference sequence). This CDR3 has 14 residues. The CDR3 nucleotides read TGTGCCAGCAGCTCGGACACCTTCTCCTACGAGCAGTACTTC. Encoded protein: CASSSDTFSYEQYF.

The chain recombines TRBV27 with TRBJ2-7; weak D call: TRBD1 (6 bases). V was shortened by 2 bases and J by 2 bases, with 10 bases between the two germline ends. This CDR3 is 14 amino acids long. Germline V gene sequence: CDR1 MNHEY, CDR2 SMNVEV (reference sequence). The CDR3 protein is CASSLTAGAYEQYF. The CDR3 DNA follows: TGTGCCAGCAGTTTAACCGCAGGGGCCTACGAGCAGTACTTC.

The chain carries TRBV5-1 and TRBJ2-7, with D possibly being TRBD1 (6 bases). Per the germline V gene, CDR1 is SGHRS and CDR2 is YFSETQ. V gave up 0 bases and J gave up 0 bases, with 19 bases separating them. This CDR3 contains 18 residues. The CDR3 here is CASSLDQGPYLSSYEQYF. The DNA of the CDR3 is TGCGCCAGCAGCTTGGACCAGGGGCCTTACTTAAGCTCCTACGAGCAGTACTTC.

This chain joins TRBV10-3 and TRBJ2-1; 9 nucleotides match TRBD2. With 3 bases clipped from V and 2 bases from J, the junction kept 8 bases outside the gene matches. Germline CDR1 is ENHRY and CDR2 is SYGVKD. The CDR3 loop spans 17 amino acids. The CDR3 spells CAISDRSGGTTYNEQFF. CDR3 sequence (DNA): TGTGCCATCAGTGATCGCAGCGGGGGGACTACCTACAATGAGCAGTTCTTC.

This chain joins TRBV2 and TRBJ1-3; 7 bases match TRBD1. J lost 0 bases, V lost 6 bases, and 14 bases had no gene match. The CDR3 spans 18 residues. Germline assignment: CDR1 SNHLY and CDR2 FYNNEI. CDR3 loop: CASRRAGGTAFSGNTIYF. CDR3 in DNA: TGTGCCAGCAGACGGGCCGGTGGGACAGCCTTCTCTGGAAACACCATATATTTT.

The chain combines TRBV27 with TRBJ1-4; D not resolved. There are 15 residues in the CDR3. CDR1 and CDR2 (germline): MNHEY, SMNVEV (reference sequence). V was shortened by 5 bases and J by 6 bases, with 16 bases between the two germline ends. CDR3: CASSPLSKRDEKLFF. In DNA form, the CDR3 reads TGTGCCAGCAGTCCGCTGTCAAAAAGAGATGAAAAACTGTTTTTT.

The chain's CDR3 is CASSPFGGGASYNEQFF. The CDR3 region has the DNA TGTGCCAGCTCACCATTTGGTGGGGGGGCCTCCTACAATGAGCAGTTCTTC. The chain joins TRBV18 to TRBJ2-1, with D maybe TRBD2 (7 bases). Trimming shortened V by 2 bases and J by 0 bases, and 14 bases separated the two germline ends. The length of the CDR3 is 17 residues. Germline CDR1 reads KGHSH; CDR2 reads LQKENI.

The chain joins TRBV6-5 to TRBJ1-1; no definite D call. Germline values: CDR1 MNHEY, CDR2 SVGAGI. Between the trimmed V and J ends, which lost 6 bases and 4 bases, there was a span of 9 bases. CDR3 length: 12 amino acids. The CDR3 DNA is TGTGCCAGCAGAACCAGGCGCACTGAAGCTTTCTTT. It translates to CASRTRRTEAFF.

In regard to this clone: Other DNA variants within this sample encode the same CDR3. The chain recombines TRBV4-2 with TRBJ2-5; 10 positions match TRBD2. The V gene's germline CDR1 is LGHNA and CDR2 YNFKEQ. The CDR3 contains 15 residues. Germline trimming cut 1 base from V and 2 bases from J; bases unmatched to any gene: 1. CDR3 sequence (DNA): TGTGCCAGCAGCCAAGGGACTAGCGGACAAGAGACCCAGTACTTC. Protein sequence: CASSQGTSGQETQYF.

The chain carries TRBV6-5 and TRBJ1-6; 8 bases fit TRBD1. The V gene end was trimmed by 4 bases and the J gene end by 7 bases; junction bases not matched to a gene: 3. The CDR3 covers 14 residues. Per germline, CDR1 MNHEY and CDR2 SVGAGI. CDR3 sequence (DNA): TGTGCCAGCAGTTTACAGGGGGAAAATTCACCCCTCCACTTT. This gives the protein CASSLQGENSPLHF.

V usage is TRBV27 and J usage is TRBJ1-3, with D hard to call. Germline V CDR1 and CDR2: MNHEY, SMNVEV (reference sequence). The CDR3 contains 13 residues. V gave up 5 bases and J gave up 4 bases, with 9 bases separating them. DNA for the CDR3: TGTGCCAGCAGTGCCAGTGGCGGAAACACCATATATTTT. Amino acid sequence: CASSASGGNTIYF.

Here the CDR3 DNA reads TGTGCCAGCAGTGCTCGTGGAGGGCTGGACACTGAAGCTTTCTTT. Its protein is CASSARGGLDTEAFF. The genes are TRBV27 and TRBJ1-1, with D uncertain. V was clipped by 5 bases and J by 3 bases, with 16 bases between them. Germline CDR1 and CDR2: MNHEY and SMNVEV (reference sequence). The CDR3 sequence is 15 residues long.

This clone has only a few counts. The chain employs TRBV28 and TRBJ2-1, with 9 bases aligning to TRBD2. This CDR3 region has 16 residues. Germline lookup yields CDR1 MDHEN and CDR2 SYDVKM. V was clipped by 5 bases and J by 4 bases; unmatched bases: 9. CDR3 loop: CASSLSGTSPYNEQFF. CDR3 DNA sequence: TGTGCCAGCAGTCTTTCCGGGACTAGCCCTTACAATGAGCAGTTCTTC. Looking up the rest from reference TRBV28 and TRBJ2-1 gives the full variable domain: DVKVTQSSRYLVKRTGEKVFLECVQDMDHENMFWYRQDPGLGLRLIYFSYDVKMKEKGDIPEGYSVSREKKERFSLILESASTNQTSMYLCASSLSGTSPYNEQFFGPGTRLTVL.

The J gene is TRBJ1-2, the V gene TRBV11-1, with D uncertain. Germline CDR1 reads SGHAT; CDR2 reads FQDESV (reference sequence). Trimming removed 4 bases at V and 3 bases at J, with 3 bases between. The CDR3 spans 11 residues. The CDR3 sequence: CASSSDYGYTF. The CDR3 DNA reads as TGTGCCAGCAGCTCCGACTATGGCTACACCTTC.

In this sample, this clone turned up once. The gene calls are TRBV7-9 and TRBJ1-6, with TRBD1 matching 8 bases. The germline V gene encodes CDR1 SEHNR and CDR2 FQNEAQ (reference sequence). V shed 5 bases, J shed 0 bases, and the junction held 6 bases outside the gene matches. The CDR3 spans 17 residues. The chain's CDR3 is CASSLYRGDSYNSPLHF. CDR3 in DNA: TGTGCCAGCAGCCTCTACAGGGGGGACTCCTATAATTCACCCCTCCACTTT. Based on the CDR3 plus reference TRBV7-9 and TRBJ1-6, the full variable domain is DTGVSQNPRHKITKRGQNVTFRCDPISEHNRLYWYRQTLGQGPEFLTYFQNEAQLEKSRLLSDRFSAERPKGSFSTLEIQRTEQGDSAMYLCASSLYRGDSYNSPLHFGNGTRLTVT.

This rearrangement joins TRBV30 to TRBJ1-2, with D possibly being TRBD1 (5 bases). V was trimmed by 1 base and J by 1 base, leaving 10 bases between them. Germline V gene sequence: CDR1 GTSNPN, CDR2 SVGIG (reference sequence). CDR3 length: 14 amino acids. The CDR3 sequence: CAWSGWGFNYGYTF. CDR3 nucleotide sequence: TGTGCCTGGAGTGGATGGGGCTTTAACTATGGCTACACCTTC.